This TCR beta chain comes out of a study of vaccination effects on CD4 cells after COVID-19 (dated by TCRdb to the early 2020s). Study-level background: Each participant got two doses of an mRNA SARS-CoV-2 vaccine, either BNT162b2 or mRNA-1273. SARS-CoV-2 spike-specific CD4+ TCR repertoires from before and after mRNA vaccination were compared in COVID-19 convalescent patients and in infection-naive vaccine recipients. The full study included approximately nine COVID-19 convalescent patients and several SARS-CoV-2-naive healthy vaccine recipients. Cultures from other donors in the study were sequenced using the Oncomine TCR Beta short-read assay on an Illumina iSeq 100. The investigation overall reported the following: Both infection-induced and vaccine-induced clones contracted markedly at late post-vaccination timepoints, which is consistent with waning T cell responses. Among healthy vaccine recipients, nearly all vaccine-induced clones were SARS-CoV-2 mono-reactive, and just 1 of 255 was cross-reactive with common cold coronaviruses. Limitations of the study were the small number of convalescent patients and the absence of early post-infection timepoints.

The ViraFEST assay stimulated PBMC with viral peptide pools and then used TCR sequencing to identify antigen-specific CD4+ T cell clonotypes by expansion. After roughly 11 days of culture, CD4+ T cells were isolated with the EasySep CD4+ T cell isolation kit. The absence of prior SARS-CoV-2 infection in healthy vaccine recipients was confirmed by negative nucleocapsid antibodies before and after vaccination. A few million PBMC per well were cultured with 9 to 10 ug/ml peptides in IMDM containing about 5% human AB serum, about 9.6 IU/ml IL-2 and gentamicin. Half of the culture medium was replaced with fresh IL-2-containing medium on days 3 and 7. Each peptide stimulation condition was cultured in triplicate wells unless otherwise noted. PBMC were separated from whole blood using Ficoll-Paque Plus gradient centrifugation and were then either cryopreserved at -140C or used fresh. The spike proteins of SARS-CoV-2 and of the common cold coronaviruses HCoV-NL63, HCoV-OC43 and HCoV-229E were spanned by overlapping peptide pools. The QIAamp micro DNA kit was used to extract genomic DNA from the cultured CD4+ T cells.

The CDR3 goes from the cysteine to the phenylalanine over 15 residues. The retained sequence is limited to the CDR3, 45 bases, with the frame set at the first base. Points on this clone: This receptor's antigen is unknown. Nothing much larger sits one base from this clone, and base qualities are not available.

Receptor amplification or capture employed the immunoSEQ multiplex PCR assay. DNA from the CD4+ T cells that had been cultured and isolated underwent TCR beta CDR3 sequencing. The paper's data handling went like this. Non-productive TCR sequences were removed and reads were trimmed to the CDR3 region, keeping CDR3s of at least 7 amino acids. Antigen-specific clonotypes were identified with the MANAFEST web app by comparing expansion in peptide wells against reference cultures. Positive clones required FDR<0.05 expansion versus reference and all other wells, odds ratio above 5, and frequency above 0.1% in two replicate wells. A clonotype was defined as cross-reactive if the clonotype was significantly expanded both in SARS-CoV-2 spike wells and in at least one common cold coronavirus spike condition. Levenshtein distance calculated with the stringdist R package was used to assess CDR3 similarity, and unrooted trees were constructed with ape in R 3.6.1. Sourced from immuneACCESS, this table was stored by TCRdb with only in-frame sequences that have V and J called. A share of the clones is absent; for the studies checked, an unresolved V gene accounts for under half, and the remainder has no known explanation. V and J calls plus clone size are reproduced from that table; the DNA served to infer D and trimming. For this sample the table gives under 75,000 clones, of which roughly 80% were detected only once. The ten biggest clones cover 12% of the sample.

The rearranged chain carries TRBV21-1 and TRBJ2-2. TRBV21-1 is described as a pseudogene. This material consisted of CD4+ T cells from PBMCs cultured with SARS-CoV-2 spike peptides, taken before COVID-19 vaccination. The cell subset or site label for this specimen denotes: SARS-CoV-2 spike overlapping peptide pool stimulation. The TCR originated in a human donor who received a COVID-19 vaccine. Read as DNA, the sequence is TGTGCCAGCAGCAAAGAAGGGACCTACACCGGGGAGCTGTTTTTT. Its amino acids are CASSKEGTYTGELFF.